The 17 T cell receptor beta chains in this list originate from one sample, sequenced in a study of T cell changes during pregnancy in multiple sclerosis. Sequenced by immunoSEQ multiplex PCR; TCRdb stores in-frame clones only, minus some. The data hold 60,000 to 75,000 clones, with roughly 91% observed a single time. Sequences were derived from peripheral blood, sampled before pregnancy. These receptors were taken from a female donor with multiple sclerosis, enrolled in a pregnancy study.

The chain joins TRBV19 to TRBJ1-1, with D uncertain. Between the trimmed V and J ends, which lost 3 bases and 2 bases, there was a span of 7 bases. CDR1 LNHDA and CDR2 SQIVND come from the germline V gene (reference sequence). The CDR3 totals 13 residues. Written as DNA, the CDR3 is TGTGCCAGTAGTATCGCAGTAAACACTGAAGCTTTCTTT. Translating it yields CASSIAVNTEAFF.

The chain carries TRBV10-3 and TRBJ1-3, with D possibly matching TRBD1 (6 bases). CDR1 ENHRY and CDR2 SYGVKD come from the germline V gene. V gave up 6 bases and J gave up 4 bases, with 10 bases separating them. The CDR3 contains 13 residues. The DNA for the CDR3 is TGTGCCATCAGGTCGGACAGAGGAAACACCATATATTTT. Protein sequence: CAIRSDRGNTIYF.

The chain employs TRBV18 and TRBJ1-4; 7 bases are a match to TRBD1. Germline V gene data show CDR1 as KGHSH and CDR2 as LQKENI. This CDR3 region has 14 residues. V gave up 4 bases and J gave up 5 bases; unmatched junction bases: 4. The CDR3 sequence: CASSQDRRNEKLFF. The DNA for the CDR3 is TGTGCCAGCTCACAGGACAGGCGAAATGAAAAACTGTTTTTT.

DNA for the CDR3: TGTGCCAGCAGTGGTTTGGGCGGCACAGATACGCAGTATTTT. This encodes CASSGLGGTDTQYF. The chain uses TRBV6-4 and TRBJ2-3; D is unclear. Germline CDR1 is MRHNA and CDR2 is SNTAGT. Trimming stripped 4 bases from V and 1 base from J, with 9 bases between. The CDR3 contains 14 residues.

The chain links TRBV5-6 to TRBJ1-1; D is uncertain. V lost 4 bases and J 1 base, leaving 5 bases between the germline ends. The CDR3 runs 12 residues. Germline loops: CDR1 SGHDT, CDR2 YYEEEE. The CDR3 region is CASSRGNTEAFF. CDR3 bases: TGTGCCAGCAGCCGGGGGAACACTGAAGCTTTCTTT.

The genes are TRBV15 and TRBJ2-1, with D possibly matching TRBD1 (5 bases). This CDR3 comprises 17 residues. The V end was cut by 0 bases, the J end by 1 base, with 13 bases between. In germline, CDR1 is LNHNV, CDR2 YYDKDF (reference sequence). DNA of the CDR3: TGTGCCACCAGCAGAGATCAAGGTAGGGGATCCTACAATGAGCAGTTCTTC. It yields the protein CATSRDQGRGSYNEQFF.

The chain recombines TRBV5-1 with TRBJ2-1; TRBD1 might be the D (5 bases). The V gene lost 0 bases and the J gene lost 0 bases, with 10 bases spanning the gap. Germline CDR1 is SGHRS and CDR2 is YFSETQ. This CDR3 region has 16 residues. CDR3 sequence reads: CASSLEGASSYNEQFF. The CDR3 DNA reads as TGCGCCAGCAGCTTGGAAGGGGCCAGCTCCTACAATGAGCAGTTCTTC.

This clone was seen just once. The genes are TRBV7-9 and TRBJ1-1; D is undetermined. Per the germline V gene, CDR1 is SEHNR and CDR2 is FQNEAQ (reference sequence). This CDR3 comprises 13 residues. The germline V and J ends were trimmed by 10 bases and 1 base, with 13 bases remaining between them. CDR3 coding DNA: TGTGCCATGAGGGAGGACCCGAACACTGAAGCTTTCTTT. Translated: CAMREDPNTEAFF. Using reference TRBV7-9 and TRBJ1-1 for the parts outside the CDR3, the full variable domain is DTGVSQNPRHKITKRGQNVTFRCDPISEHNRLYWYRQTLGQGPEFLTYFQNEAQLEKSRLLSDRFSAERPKGSFSTLEIQRTEQGDSAMYLCAMREDPNTEAFFGQGTRLTVV.

The chain joins TRBV27 to TRBJ1-6; 7 bases are a match to TRBD1. CDR1 MNHEY and CDR2 SMNVEV come from the germline V gene (reference sequence). CDR3 length equals 16 residues. V was clipped by 5 bases and J by 0 bases; unmatched bases: 4. Here the CDR3 reads CASSPNRGSYNSPLHF. CDR3 nucleotides: TGTGCCAGCAGTCCCAACAGGGGCTCCTATAATTCACCCCTCCACTTT.

The chain employs TRBV6-1 and TRBJ1-2, with D tentatively TRBD1 (5 bases). From germline, CDR1 is MNHNS and CDR2 SASEGT. This CDR3 region has 13 residues. V was cut by 4 bases and J by 8 bases, with 14 bases left in between. The CDR3 region has the DNA TGTGCCAGCAGTGTGGTGGGGGGAGGGGGCTACACCTTC. Its protein product is CASSVVGGGGYTF.

This clone was seen a few times. CDR3 bases: TGTGCCAGCAGTGACGATGGCGGCTCTGGGGCCAACGTCCTGACTTTC. It translates to CASSDDGGSGANVLTF. The chain recombines TRBV6-4 with TRBJ2-6; D unresolved. Germline V CDR1 and CDR2: MRHNA, SNTAGT. With 2 bases removed from V and 0 bases from J, the gap between germline ends came to 8 bases. This CDR3 has 16 residues.

The V call is TRBV11-2, the J call TRBJ1-2; tentatively, D is TRBD1 (6 bases). Germline V gene sequence: CDR1 SGHAT, CDR2 FQNNGV. Trimming left V 4 bases short and J 2 bases short, with 8 bases between. The CDR3 runs to 13 residues. CDR3 nucleotide sequence: TGTGCCAGCAGCTCAACAGGGAACTATGGCTACACCTTC. Residues: CASSSTGNYGYTF. Full variable domain (outside the CDR3, taken from reference TRBV11-2 and TRBJ1-2): EAGVAQSPRYKIIEKRQSVAFWCNPISGHATLYWYQQILGQGPKLLIQFQNNGVVDDSQLPKDRFSAERLKGVDSTLKIQPAKLEDSAVYLCASSSTGNYGYTFGSGTRLTVV.

This chain links TRBV25-1 with TRBJ1-2, with D hard to call. V lost 3 bases to trimming and J lost 3 bases, with 14 bases between them. Per the germline V gene, CDR1 is MGHDK and CDR2 is SYGVNS. The CDR3 sequence is 15 residues long. The CDR3 DNA is TGTGCCAGCAGTGACGTGAATTGGGCTGACTATGGCTACACCTTC. This translates into CASSDVNWADYGYTF.

The chain combines TRBV7-6 with TRBJ1-2; 7 bases are a match to TRBD1. V shed 5 bases, J shed 7 bases, and the junction held 13 bases outside the gene matches. CDR1 and CDR2 from the germline V gene are SGHVS and FNYEAQ. The CDR3 spans 15 residues. The CDR3: CASSQYQQGILGYTF. In DNA form, the CDR3 reads TGTGCCAGCAGCCAATACCAACAGGGGATTCTTGGCTACACCTTC.

The chain couples TRBV7-3 to TRBJ2-3, with 12 bases fitting TRBD2. V gave up 3 bases and J gave up 4 bases; unmatched junction bases: 8. Germline V CDR1 and CDR2: SGHTA, FQGTGA. This CDR3 has 17 residues. The DNA of the CDR3 is TGTGCCAGCAGCTTGACTAGCGGGGGCAGTTTTTCAGATACGCAGTATTTT. Translated: CASSLTSGGSFSDTQYF.

This clone was recorded once. This sequence joins TRBV7-2 and TRBJ2-2; 8 bases fit TRBD2. V lost 3 bases, J lost 5 bases, and 2 bases stayed unmatched. Germline CDR1 is SGHTA and CDR2 is FQGNSA. This CDR3 spans 14 amino acids. CDR3: CASSFTGGTGELFF. The DNA of the CDR3 is TGTGCCAGCAGCTTTACGGGGGGGACCGGGGAGCTGTTTTTT.

The V call is TRBV7-3, the J call TRBJ1-1, with D unclear. Germline loops: CDR1 SGHTA, CDR2 FQGTGA. V was cut by 1 base and J by 0 bases, with 9 bases left in between. CDR3 length: 15 amino acids. CDR3 sequence (DNA): TGTGCCAGCAGCTTAAGCAGGCCCATGAACACTGAAGCTTTCTTT. As protein: CASSLSRPMNTEAFF.